This passage covers 2 T cell receptor beta chains from one sample sequenced in a study of beta chain features in type 1 diabetes. Study conclusions and caveats: Moderate but significant shortening of TCRB CDR3s was recorded in all four CD4+ subsets from Type 1 diabetes patients.

Expressed TCRB transcripts were sequenced because the isolated RNA had all been reverse transcribed beforehand. Sequencing used immunoSEQ multiplex PCR; TCRdb keeps in-frame clones, though not all of them. The data contain about 120,000 clones, around 15% of them singletons. Their specific antigens are unknown. The sequencing sample was made of central memory CD4+ T cells from blood. Receptor source: a man between 18 and 35 years old with type 1 diabetes.

Only a few counts were recorded for this clone. The J gene is TRBJ1-3, the V gene TRBV23-1, with TRBD1 identical over 8 bases. TRBV23-1 is classed as an ORF, of uncertain function. Unmatched junction bases numbered 14, after V lost 2 bases and J lost 8 bases. CDR3 length: 17 amino acids. The DNA for the CDR3 is TGCGCCAGCAGTCAACCTCTACCGATGGGACAGGCCGACACCATATATTTT. It translates to CASSQPLPMGQADTIYF.

This clone was counted at least ten times. This chain connects TRBV28 to TRBJ2-1; no reliable D call. Germline values: CDR1 MDHEN, CDR2 SYDVKM. The CDR3 has 13 amino acids. V lost 2 bases to trimming and J lost 2 bases, with 4 bases between them. CDR3 loop: CASSLVAYNEQFF. The DNA of the CDR3 is TGTGCCAGCAGTTTAGTGGCCTACAATGAGCAGTTCTTC.